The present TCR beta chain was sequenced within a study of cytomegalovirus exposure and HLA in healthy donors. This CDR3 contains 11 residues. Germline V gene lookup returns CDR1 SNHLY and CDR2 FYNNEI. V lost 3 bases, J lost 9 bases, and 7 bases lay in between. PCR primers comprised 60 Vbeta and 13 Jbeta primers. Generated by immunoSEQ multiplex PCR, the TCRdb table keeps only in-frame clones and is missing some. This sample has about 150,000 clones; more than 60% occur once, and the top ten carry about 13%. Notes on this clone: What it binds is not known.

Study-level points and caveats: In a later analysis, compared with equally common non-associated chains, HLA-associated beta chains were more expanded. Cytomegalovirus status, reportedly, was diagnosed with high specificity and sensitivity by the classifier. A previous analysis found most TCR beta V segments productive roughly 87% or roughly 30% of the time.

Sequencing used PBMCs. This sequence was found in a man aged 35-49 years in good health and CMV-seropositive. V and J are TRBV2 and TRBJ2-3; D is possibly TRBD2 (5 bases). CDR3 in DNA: TGTGCCAGCAGTGACTGGGAGACGCAGTATTTT. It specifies CASSDWETQYF.